This T cell receptor (beta chain) appears in the sequencing data of a study of cytomegalovirus exposure and HLA in healthy donors. V gave up 4 bases and J gave up 5 bases, with 17 bases separating them. This CDR3 is 15 amino acids long. From germline, CDR1 is SEHNR and CDR2 FQNEAQ (reference sequence). The PCR employed 60 Vbeta primers together with 13 Jbeta primers. Sequencing used immunoSEQ multiplex PCR; TCRdb keeps in-frame clones, though not all of them. Of some 150,000 clones in the sample, 64% are singletons; the top ten hold 2.5% to 3.5%. This sequence was found in a woman in her twenties or thirties in good health and CMV-seropositive. Material for sequencing was PBMCs. This sequence joins TRBV7-9 and TRBJ1-2; D might be TRBD1 (5 bases). In DNA, the CDR3 is TGTGCCAGCAGCTCCCCTTCTGGGGCCCCTTATGGCTACACCTTC. Its protein product is CASSSPSGAPYGYTF. Full variable domain (outside the CDR3, taken from reference TRBV7-9 and TRBJ1-2): DTGVSQNPRHKITKRGQNVTFRCDPISEHNRLYWYRQTLGQGPEFLTYFQNEAQLEKSRLLSDRFSAERPKGSFSTLEIQRTEQGDSAMYLCASSSPSGAPYGYTFGSGTRLTVV.